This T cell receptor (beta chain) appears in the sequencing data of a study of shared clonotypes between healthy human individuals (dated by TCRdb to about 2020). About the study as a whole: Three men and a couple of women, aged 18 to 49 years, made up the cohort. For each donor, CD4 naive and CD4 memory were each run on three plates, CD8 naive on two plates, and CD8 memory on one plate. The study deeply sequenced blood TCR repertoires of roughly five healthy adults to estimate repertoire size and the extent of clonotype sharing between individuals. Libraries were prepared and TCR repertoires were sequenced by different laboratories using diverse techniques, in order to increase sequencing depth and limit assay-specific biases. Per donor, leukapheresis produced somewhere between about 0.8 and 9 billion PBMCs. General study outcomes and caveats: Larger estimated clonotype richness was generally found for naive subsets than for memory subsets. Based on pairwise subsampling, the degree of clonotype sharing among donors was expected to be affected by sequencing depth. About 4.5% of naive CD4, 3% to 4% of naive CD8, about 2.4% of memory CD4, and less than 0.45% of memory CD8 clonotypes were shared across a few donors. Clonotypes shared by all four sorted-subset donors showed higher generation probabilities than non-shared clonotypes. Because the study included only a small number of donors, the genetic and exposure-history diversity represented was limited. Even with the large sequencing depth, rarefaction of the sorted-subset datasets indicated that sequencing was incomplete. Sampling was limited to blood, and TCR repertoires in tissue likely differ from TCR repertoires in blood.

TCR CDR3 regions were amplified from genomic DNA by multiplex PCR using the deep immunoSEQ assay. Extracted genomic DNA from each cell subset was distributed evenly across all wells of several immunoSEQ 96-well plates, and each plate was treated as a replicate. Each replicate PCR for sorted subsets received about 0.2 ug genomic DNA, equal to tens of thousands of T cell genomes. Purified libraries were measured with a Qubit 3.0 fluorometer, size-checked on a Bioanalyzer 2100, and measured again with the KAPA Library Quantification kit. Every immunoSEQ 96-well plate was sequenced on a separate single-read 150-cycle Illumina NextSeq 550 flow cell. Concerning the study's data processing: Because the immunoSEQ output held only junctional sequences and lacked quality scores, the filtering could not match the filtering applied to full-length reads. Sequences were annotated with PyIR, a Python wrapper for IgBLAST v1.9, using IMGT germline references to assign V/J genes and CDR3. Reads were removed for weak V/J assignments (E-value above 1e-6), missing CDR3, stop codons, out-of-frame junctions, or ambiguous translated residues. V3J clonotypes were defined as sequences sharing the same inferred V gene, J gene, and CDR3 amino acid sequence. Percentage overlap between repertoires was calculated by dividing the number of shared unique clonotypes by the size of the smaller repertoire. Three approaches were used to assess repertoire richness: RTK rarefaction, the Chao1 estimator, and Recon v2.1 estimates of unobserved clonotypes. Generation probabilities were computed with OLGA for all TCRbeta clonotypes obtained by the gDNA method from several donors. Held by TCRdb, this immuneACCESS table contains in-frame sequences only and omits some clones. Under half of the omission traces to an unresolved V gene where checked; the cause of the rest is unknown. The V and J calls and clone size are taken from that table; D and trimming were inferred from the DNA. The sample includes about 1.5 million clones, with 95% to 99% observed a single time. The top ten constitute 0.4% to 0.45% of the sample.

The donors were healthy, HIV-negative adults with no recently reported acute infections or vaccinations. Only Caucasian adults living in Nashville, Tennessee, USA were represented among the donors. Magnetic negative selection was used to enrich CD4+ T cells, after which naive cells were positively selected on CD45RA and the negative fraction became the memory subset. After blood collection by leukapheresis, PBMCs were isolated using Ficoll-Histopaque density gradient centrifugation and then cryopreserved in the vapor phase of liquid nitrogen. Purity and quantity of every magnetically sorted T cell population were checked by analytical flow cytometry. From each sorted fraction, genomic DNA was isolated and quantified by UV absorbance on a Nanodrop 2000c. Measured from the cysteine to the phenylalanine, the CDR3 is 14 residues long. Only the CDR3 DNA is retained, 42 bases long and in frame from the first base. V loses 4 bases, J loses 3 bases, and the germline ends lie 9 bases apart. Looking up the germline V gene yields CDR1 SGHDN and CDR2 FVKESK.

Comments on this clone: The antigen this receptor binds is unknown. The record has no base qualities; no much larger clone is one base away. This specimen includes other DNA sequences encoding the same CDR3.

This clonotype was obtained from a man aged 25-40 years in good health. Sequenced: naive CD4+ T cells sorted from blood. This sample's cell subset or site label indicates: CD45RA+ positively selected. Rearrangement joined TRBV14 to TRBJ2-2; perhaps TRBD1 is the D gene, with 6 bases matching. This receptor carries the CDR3 CASSPRTDTGELFF. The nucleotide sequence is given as TGTGCCAGCAGCCCTCGGACAGACACCGGGGAGCTGTTTTTT.